The T cell receptor (beta chain) described here comes from a study of beta chain features in type 1 diabetes. Study-wide points: Cells that show high TCR expression could be over-represented by cDNA sequencing. Shortening that was moderate but significant affected the TCRB CDR3s of Type 1 diabetes patients in all four CD4+ subsets.

The isolated RNA, all of it, was reverse transcribed, so expressed TCRB transcripts were what got sequenced. Generated by immunoSEQ multiplex PCR, the TCRdb table keeps only in-frame clones and is missing some. Of about 650,000 clones detected, around 12% appear once; the ten largest clones hold more than 0.1%. As to this clone: Its target is not known.

Germline trimming cut 5 bases from V and 0 bases from J; bases unmatched to any gene: 9. The germline CDR1 and CDR2 sequences are SGHTA and FQGNSA. The CDR3 sequence is 16 residues long. Sequencing used naive CD4+ T cells from blood. This chain connects TRBV7-2 to TRBJ1-2, with TRBD1 matching 7 bases. This sequence was found in a man aged 30-40 years with type 1 diabetes. The CDR3: CASSPSLGQTNYGYTF. The CDR3 nucleotides are TGTGCCAGCAGCCCCTCCCTGGGACAGACTAACTATGGCTACACCTTC.